The sequence of this T cell receptor beta chain was determined in a study of identical twins. Notes on the study in general: Low generation probability was overrepresented in out-of-frame alpha sequences shared by twins.

The germline CDR1 and CDR2 sequences are SGHAT and FQNNGV. V was cut by 5 bases and J by 2 bases, with 11 bases left in between. The CDR3 contains 14 residues. About this clonotype: What it binds is not known.

MiXCR, applied by TCRdb to the 5' RACE reads, yields one record per CDR3 protein. Of around 250,000 distinct CDR3 sequences in the sample, 9.5% to 15% were seen once. The sample also formed part of further work on yellow fever vaccine responses in identical twins. Per that study: Reportedly, the response of twins' T cells to the vaccine seemed partly convergent, partly personalized.

This chain links TRBV11-2 with TRBJ2-3, with D possibly TRBD2 on 5 matching bases. This receptor was taken from a woman aged 18-29 years in good health. The specimen sequenced was memory (CD45RO+) T cells sorted from blood. DNA for the CDR3: TGTGCCAGCAGCCACTGGACTTCCACAGATACGCAGTATTTT. It yields the protein CASSHWTSTDTQYF.